This TCR beta chain is from a study of blood T cell repertoires in COVID-19. About the study: Acute-phase and convalescent COVID-19 samples originated in the United States, Italy and Spain. Nucleic acid was either cDNA or gDNA, and it came from T cells, B-cell-depleted T cells, or PBMCs.

Original processing notes: Amplification from reference gene primers served as the basis for estimated nucleated cell counts. This table comes from immunoSEQ multiplex PCR, and its TCRdb copy is limited to in-frame clones, with some not included. The V and J calls and clone size come from that table; D and trimming were worked out from the DNA. The sample holds more than 100,000 clones, around 78% seen once. CDR3 length equals 15 residues. Trimming pared 0 bases from V and 7 bases from J, leaving 15 bases between. The V gene's germline CDR1 is MGHRA and CDR2 YSYEKL. The sample was peripheral blood. The clonotype was recovered from a man in his 70s with acute or convalescent COVID-19. This chain joins TRBV4-1 and TRBJ1-2; D is possibly TRBD1 (6 bases). Written as DNA, the CDR3 is TGCGCCAGCAGCCAAGATGGCAGGGGTAGTGCTGGCTACACCTTC. This encodes CASSQDGRGSAGYTF.